These 5 T cell receptor beta chains originate from one sample sequenced in a study of T cell responses to AZD1222 COVID-19 vaccine. Only in-frame clones appear in the TCRdb table, and some are missing; sequencing was by immunoSEQ multiplex PCR. The sample includes fewer than 150,000 clones, 93% of them seen just once. The specimen was peripheral blood, collected on day 0 of AZD1222 vaccination. The receptors stem from an adult in good health.

The gene calls are TRBV5-1 and TRBJ2-7, with TRBD2 matching 7 bases. The CDR3 covers 14 residues. V dropped 3 bases and J dropped 2; count of bases not matched to a gene: 5. Germline CDR1 and CDR2: SGHRS and YFSETQ. CDR3 DNA sequence: TGCGCCAGCAGCTGGGGGGGGGACCCCTACGAGCAGTACTTC. Translated: CASSWGGDPYEQYF.

The chain joins TRBV4-1 to TRBJ1-1; D is uncertain. The V gene's germline CDR1 is MGHRA and CDR2 YSYEKL. The CDR3 length is 14 residues. Trimming left V 5 bases short and J 0 bases short, with 10 bases between. CDR3 amino acids: CASSSPKLNTEAFF. In DNA, the CDR3 is TGCGCCAGCAGCTCCCCTAAACTGAACACTGAAGCTTTCTTT.

The chain has TRBV4-1 and TRBJ1-5; no clear D gene. The CDR3 has 14 amino acids. CDR1 and CDR2 from the germline V gene are MGHRA and YSYEKL. V was clipped by 3 bases and J by 0 bases, with 6 bases between them. In DNA form, the CDR3 reads TGCGCCAGCAGCCACGGGGTTAGCAATCAGCCCCAGCATTTT. It codes for CASSHGVSNQPQHF.

The rearrangement links TRBV11-1 to TRBJ2-4; TRBD2 is a possible D gene (5 bases). CDR3 length: 17 residues. The germline gives CDR1 SGHAT, CDR2 FQDESV (reference sequence). V lost 0 bases to trimming and J lost 1 base, with 13 bases between them. The CDR3 reads CASSLASGDRAKNIQYF. The CDR3 nucleotides are TGTGCCAGCAGCTTAGCATCCGGGGATCGGGCCAAAAACATTCAGTACTTC.

CDR3 residues: CASSGPGLNQPQHF. The DNA for the CDR3 is TGTGCCAGCAGTGGTCCGGGCCTCAATCAGCCCCAGCATTTT. The genes are TRBV25-1 and TRBJ1-5; D not resolved. Germline V gives CDR1 MGHDK, CDR2 SYGVNS. Deletions cut 4 bases from V and 3 bases from J, with 10 bases between. The CDR3 is 14 amino acids.